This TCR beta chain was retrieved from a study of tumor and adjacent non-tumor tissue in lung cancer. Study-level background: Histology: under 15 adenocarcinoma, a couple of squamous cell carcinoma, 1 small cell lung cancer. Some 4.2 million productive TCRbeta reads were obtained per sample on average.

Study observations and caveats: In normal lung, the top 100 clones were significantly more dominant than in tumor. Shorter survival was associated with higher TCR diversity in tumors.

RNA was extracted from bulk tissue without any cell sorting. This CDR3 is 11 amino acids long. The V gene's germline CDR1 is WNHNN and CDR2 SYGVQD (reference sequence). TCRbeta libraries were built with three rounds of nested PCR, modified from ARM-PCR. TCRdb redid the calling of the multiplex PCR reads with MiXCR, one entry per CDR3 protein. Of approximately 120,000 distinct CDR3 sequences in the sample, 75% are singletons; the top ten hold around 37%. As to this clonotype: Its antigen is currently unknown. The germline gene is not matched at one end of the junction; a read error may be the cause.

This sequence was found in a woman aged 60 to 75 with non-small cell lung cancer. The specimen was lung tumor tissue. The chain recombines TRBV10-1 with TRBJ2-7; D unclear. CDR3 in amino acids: CASSERLEQYF. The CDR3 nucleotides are TGCGCCAGTAGTGAGAGGCTGGAGCAGTACTTC.